This T cell receptor (beta chain) was retrieved from a study of patients and donors after allogeneic stem cell transplantation. This clonotype has just a few counts. V shed 3 bases and J shed 7 bases, with 16 bases lying between them. The germline CDR1 and CDR2 sequences are KGHSH and LQKENI. The CDR3 spans 15 residues. Each CDR3 protein is one row after TCRdb ran MiXCR on the RT-PCR reads. The sample lists 90,000 to 130,000 distinct CDR3 sequences, around 38% occurring once. This chain joins TRBV18 and TRBJ1-5; no firm D call. The source material was blood, either unsorted or a sorted T cell fraction (not recorded which). The sequence was collected from a human donor who was either an allogeneic HSCT recipient or a stem cell or donor lymphocyte infusion donor (not recorded which). It is not recorded whose cells these are; they may come from a transplant donor. The CDR3: CASSPHPAGIQPQHF. CDR3 DNA sequence: TGTGCCAGCTCACCGCATCCGGCGGGGATCCAGCCCCAGCATTTT.